Listed here are 9 T cell receptor beta chains from one sample, sequenced in a study of blood T cell repertoires in COVID-19. Profiling relied on immunoSEQ multiplex PCR, and the TCRdb table lists in-frame clones only, not all of them. The sample carries about 250,000 clones, roughly 84% recorded once. Sequenced: peripheral blood. The receptor set was obtained from a man aged 35 to 55 with acute or convalescent COVID-19.

The chain joins TRBV10-3 to TRBJ1-1; unclear D gene. This CDR3 comprises 14 residues. Germline V gene sequence: CDR1 ENHRY, CDR2 SYGVKD. The V end lost 3 bases, the J end lost 2 bases, and 10 bases lay between the germline ends. The CDR3 DNA is TGTGCCATCAGTGACGAGACAACCAACACTGAAGCTTTCTTT. Translated: CAISDETTNTEAFF.

This clone has only a few counts. The genes are TRBV5-1 and TRBJ1-1, with D possibly TRBD1 on 5 matching bases. V lost 4 bases, J lost 2 bases, and 12 bases lay in between. This CDR3 is 14 amino acids long. The germline gives CDR1 SGHRS, CDR2 YFSETQ. The chain's CDR3 is CASSQGPSNTEAFF. Here the CDR3 DNA reads TGCGCCAGCAGCCAGGGTCCAAGTAACACTGAAGCTTTCTTT.

This chain connects TRBV7-2 to TRBJ1-4, with D uncertain. The germline V and J ends were trimmed by 1 base and 3 bases, with 6 bases remaining between them. CDR3 length equals 14 residues. Per the germline V gene, CDR1 is SGHTA and CDR2 is FQGNSA. The DNA for the CDR3 is TGTGCCAGCAGCTTAGGGGGAGCTAATGAAAAACTGTTTTTT. Translating gives CASSLGGANEKLFF.

The rearrangement links TRBV12-5 to TRBJ1-3; D not resolved. The V end was cut by 0 bases, the J end by 0 bases, with 21 bases between. CDR3 length equals 20 residues. The V gene's germline CDR1 is LGHNT and CDR2 FRNRAP. DNA of the CDR3: TGTGCTAGTGGTTTGGTATATTCATCTCCCCGGGATTACTCTGGAAACACCATATATTTT. This codes for CASGLVYSSPRDYSGNTIYF.

The chain is built from TRBV7-8 and TRBJ2-1; the match to TRBD2 covers 10 bases. Germline CDR1 is SGHVS and CDR2 is FQNEAQ. After removal of 1 base from V and 9 bases from J, the junction contained 9 bases not matched to a gene. CDR3 size: 16 residues. The CDR3 loop reads CASSLGASGSPGEQFF. CDR3 in DNA: TGTGCCAGCAGCTTAGGGGCTAGCGGGAGCCCCGGTGAGCAGTTCTTC.

The chain combines TRBV4-1 with TRBJ2-7, with no clear D. The CDR3 extends over 15 amino acids. Trimming left V 1 base short and J 2 bases short, with 12 bases between. The germline gives CDR1 MGHRA, CDR2 YSYEKL. The CDR3 DNA follows: TGCGCCAGCAGCCAAGTCAACTACCGAACCTACGAGCAGTACTTC. Translating it yields CASSQVNYRTYEQYF.

The rearrangement uses TRBV10-3 and TRBJ2-7; D gene ambiguous. The CDR3 totals 15 residues. CDR1 and CDR2 from the germline V gene are ENHRY and SYGVKD. V shed 3 bases and J shed 0 bases, with 12 bases lying between them. CDR3 amino acids: CAISDPGLSSYEQYF. The CDR3 region has the DNA TGTGCCATCAGTGACCCGGGTTTGAGCTCCTACGAGCAGTACTTC.

This chain uses TRBV5-8 with TRBJ1-5; weak D call: TRBD1 (5 bases). CDR3 length: 13 amino acids. CDR1 is SGHTS, CDR2 YDEGEE, per germline. V lost 4 bases and J 5 bases, leaving 10 bases between the germline ends. CDR3 region: CASSQTRDQPQHF. CDR3 nucleotide sequence: TGTGCCAGCAGCCAAACCAGGGATCAGCCCCAGCATTTT.

The V and J genes are TRBV29-1 and TRBJ2-3; no clear D gene. V shed 4 bases and J shed 0 bases, with 5 bases lying between them. The CDR3 spans 12 residues. The germline gives CDR1 SQVTM, CDR2 ANQGSEA. The CDR3 nucleotides are TGCAGCGTTGCTCCGAGCACAGATACGCAGTATTTT. Its protein product is CSVAPSTDTQYF.